Included here is one T cell receptor (beta chain) sequence, with context. Its target is not known. These data belong to a study of CD8+ T cells in alopecia areata. Study-wide findings and caveats: Resident alphabeta T-cell populations of normal skin are likewise subject to sequencing in scalp samples. The presence of one nonresponder keeps the tie between baseline CD8+ expansion and response uncertain.

Extracted RNA was reverse transcribed into cDNA, the sequencing template. The table came from immunoSEQ multiplex PCR; TCRdb's copy has only in-frame clones and leaves some out. The sample includes some 80,000 clones, around two thirds of them seen just once. Treatment meaning: oral pan-JAK inhibitor, 5-10 mg twice daily. Sequenced material: CD8+ T cells sorted from blood, taken at week 24, from a patient treated with tofacitinib. This clonotype originated in a human donor with alopecia areata.

CDR3 sequence: CATSRAGGPTDTQYF. CDR3 nucleotide sequence: TGTGCCACCAGCAGAGCGGGAGGGCCCACAGATACGCAGTATTTT. V usage is TRBV15 and J usage is TRBJ2-3; TRBD2 matches 8 bases. Germline values: CDR1 LNHNV, CDR2 YYDKDF (reference sequence). The CDR3 has 15 amino acids. Germline trimming cut 1 base from V and 2 bases from J; bases unmatched to any gene: 2.